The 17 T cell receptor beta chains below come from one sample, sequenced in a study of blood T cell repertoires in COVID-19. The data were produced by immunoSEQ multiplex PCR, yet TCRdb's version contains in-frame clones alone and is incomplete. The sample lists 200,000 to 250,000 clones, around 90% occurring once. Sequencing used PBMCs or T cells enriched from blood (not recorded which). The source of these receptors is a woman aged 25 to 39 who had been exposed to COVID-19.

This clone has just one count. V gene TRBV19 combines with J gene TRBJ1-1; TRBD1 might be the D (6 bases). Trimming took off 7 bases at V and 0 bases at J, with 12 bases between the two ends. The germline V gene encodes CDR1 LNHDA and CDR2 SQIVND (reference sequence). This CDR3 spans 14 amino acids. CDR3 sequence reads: CASTLGQLNTEAFF. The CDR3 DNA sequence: TGTGCCAGTACCCTTGGACAGTTGAACACTGAAGCTTTCTTT.

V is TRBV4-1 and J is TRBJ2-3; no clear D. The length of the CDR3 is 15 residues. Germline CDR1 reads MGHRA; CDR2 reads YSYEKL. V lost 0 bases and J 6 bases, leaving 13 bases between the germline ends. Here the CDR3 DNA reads TGCGCCAGCAGCCAAGATGGAGAAGTAGCCGATACGCAGTATTTT. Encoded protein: CASSQDGEVADTQYF.

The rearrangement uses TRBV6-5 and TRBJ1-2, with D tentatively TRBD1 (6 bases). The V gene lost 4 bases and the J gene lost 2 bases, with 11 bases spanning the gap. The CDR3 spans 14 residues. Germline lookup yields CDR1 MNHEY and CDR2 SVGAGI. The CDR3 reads CASSSGTRNYGYTF. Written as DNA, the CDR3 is TGTGCCAGCAGTTCCGGGACAAGGAACTATGGCTACACCTTC.

The CDR3 spells CASSAQGTGSGYTF. The CDR3 DNA is TGTGCCAGCAGCGCTCAAGGGACAGGGAGCGGCTACACCTTC. The chain couples TRBV9 to TRBJ1-2; 9 bases line up with TRBD1. The CDR3 is made up of 14 amino acids. Germline CDR1 reads SGDLS; CDR2 reads YYNGEE. Germline trimming cut 3 bases from V and 8 bases from J; bases unmatched to any gene: 8.

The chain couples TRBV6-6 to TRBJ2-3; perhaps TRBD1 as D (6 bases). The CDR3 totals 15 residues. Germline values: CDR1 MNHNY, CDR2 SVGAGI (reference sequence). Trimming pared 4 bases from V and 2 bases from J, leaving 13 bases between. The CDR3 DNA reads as TGTGCCAGCAGTTCCAACAGGGTACCCACAGATACGCAGTATTTT. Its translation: CASSSNRVPTDTQYF.

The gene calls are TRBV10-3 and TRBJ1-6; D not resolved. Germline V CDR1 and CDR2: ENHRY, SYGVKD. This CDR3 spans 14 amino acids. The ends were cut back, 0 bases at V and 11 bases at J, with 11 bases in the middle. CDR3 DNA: TGTGCCATCAGTGAGTCCGGAGGGAATACACCCCTCCACTTT. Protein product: CAISESGGNTPLHF.

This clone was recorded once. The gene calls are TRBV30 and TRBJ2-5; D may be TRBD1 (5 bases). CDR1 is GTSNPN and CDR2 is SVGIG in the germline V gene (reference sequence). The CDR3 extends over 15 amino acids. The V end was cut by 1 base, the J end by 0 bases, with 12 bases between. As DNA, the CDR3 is TGTGCCTGGAGTGGCGACAGCATGTACCAAGAGACCCAGTACTTC. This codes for CAWSGDSMYQETQYF. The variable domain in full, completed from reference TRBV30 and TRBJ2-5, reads SQTIHQWPATLVQPVGSPLSLECTVEGTSNPNLYWYRQAAGRGLQLLFYSVGIGQISSEVPQNLSASRPQDRQFILSSKKLLLSDSGFYLCAWSGDSMYQETQYFGPGTRLLVL.

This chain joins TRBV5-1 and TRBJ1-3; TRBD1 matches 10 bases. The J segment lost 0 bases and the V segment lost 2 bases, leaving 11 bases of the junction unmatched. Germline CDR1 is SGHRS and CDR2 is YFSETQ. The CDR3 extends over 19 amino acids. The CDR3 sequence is CASSLHRDRGPLSGNTIYF. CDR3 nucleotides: TGCGCCAGCAGCTTACACCGGGACAGGGGTCCCCTCTCTGGAAACACCATATATTTT.

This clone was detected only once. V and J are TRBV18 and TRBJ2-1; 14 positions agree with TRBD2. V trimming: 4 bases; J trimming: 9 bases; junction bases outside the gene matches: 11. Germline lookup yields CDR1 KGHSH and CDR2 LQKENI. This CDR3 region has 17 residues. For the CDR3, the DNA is TGTGCCAGCTCACGGCCGCTGGGACTAGCGGGAGACATTGAGCAGTTCTTC. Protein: CASSRPLGLAGDIEQFF.

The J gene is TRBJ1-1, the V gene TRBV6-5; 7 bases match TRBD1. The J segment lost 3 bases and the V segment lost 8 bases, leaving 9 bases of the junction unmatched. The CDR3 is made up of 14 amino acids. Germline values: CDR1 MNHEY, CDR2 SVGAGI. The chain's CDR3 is CASGDTGEDTEAFF. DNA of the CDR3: TGTGCCAGCGGAGACACAGGGGAGGACACTGAAGCTTTCTTT.

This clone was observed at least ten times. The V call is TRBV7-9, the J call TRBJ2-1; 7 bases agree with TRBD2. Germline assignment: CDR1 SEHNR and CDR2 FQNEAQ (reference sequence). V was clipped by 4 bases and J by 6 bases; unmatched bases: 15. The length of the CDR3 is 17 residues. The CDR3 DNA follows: TGTGCCAGCAGCTACTCATCCGGACTAGGGATTGGCAATGAGCAGTTCTTC. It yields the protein CASSYSSGLGIGNEQFF.

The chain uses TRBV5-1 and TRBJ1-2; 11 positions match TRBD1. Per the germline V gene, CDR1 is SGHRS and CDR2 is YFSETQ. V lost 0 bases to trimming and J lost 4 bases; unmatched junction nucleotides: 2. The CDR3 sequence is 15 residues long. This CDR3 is CASSLGDRGAYGYTF. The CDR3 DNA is TGCGCCAGCAGCTTGGGGGACAGGGGGGCCTATGGCTACACCTTC. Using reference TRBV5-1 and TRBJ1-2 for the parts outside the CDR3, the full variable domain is KAGVTQTPRYLIKTRGQQVTLSCSPISGHRSVSWYQQTPGQGLQFLFEYFSETQRNKGNFPGRFSGRQFSNSRSEMNVSTLELGDSALYLCASSLGDRGAYGYTFGSGTRLTVV.

Written as DNA, the CDR3 is TGTGCCAGCTCACTAAAACCCCTACGTACAGGGGCACCCTCATATGGCTACACCTTC. It specifies CASSLKPLRTGAPSYGYTF. The genes are TRBV18 and TRBJ1-2, with 7 bases matching TRBD1. Germline V gene data show CDR1 as KGHSH and CDR2 as LQKENI. The CDR3 contains 19 residues. Trimming at V came to 4 bases and at J to 5 bases, leaving 22 bases not matched to a gene.

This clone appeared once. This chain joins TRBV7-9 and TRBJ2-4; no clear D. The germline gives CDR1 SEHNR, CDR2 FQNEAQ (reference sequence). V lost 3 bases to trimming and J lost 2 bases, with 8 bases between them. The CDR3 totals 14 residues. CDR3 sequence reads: CASSFSGPKNIQYF. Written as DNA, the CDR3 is TGTGCCAGCAGCTTTTCAGGCCCCAAAAACATTCAGTACTTC.

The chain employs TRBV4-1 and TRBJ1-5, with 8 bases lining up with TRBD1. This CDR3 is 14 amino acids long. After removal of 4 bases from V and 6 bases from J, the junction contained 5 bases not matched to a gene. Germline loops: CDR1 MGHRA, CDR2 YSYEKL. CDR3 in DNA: TGCGCCAGCAGCCCTCGACAGGGGACTCAGCCCCAGCATTTT. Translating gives CASSPRQGTQPQHF.

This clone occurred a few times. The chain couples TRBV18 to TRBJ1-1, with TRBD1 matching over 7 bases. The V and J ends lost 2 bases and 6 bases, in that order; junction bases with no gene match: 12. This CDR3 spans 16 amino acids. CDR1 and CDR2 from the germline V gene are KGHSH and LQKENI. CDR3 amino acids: CASSPRSGQVRAEAFF. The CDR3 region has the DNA TGTGCCAGCTCACCAAGGAGTGGACAGGTTCGTGCTGAAGCTTTCTTT.

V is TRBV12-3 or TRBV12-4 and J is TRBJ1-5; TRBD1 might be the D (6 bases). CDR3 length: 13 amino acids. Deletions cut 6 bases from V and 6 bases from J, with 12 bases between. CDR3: CASRYRDSQPQHF. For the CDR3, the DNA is TGTGCCAGCAGGTACAGGGATTCTCAGCCCCAGCATTTT.